These 11 T cell receptor beta chains came from one sample sequenced in a study of OX40 agonist ivuxolimab in advanced cancers. Profiling relied on immunoSEQ multiplex PCR, and the TCRdb table lists in-frame clones only, not all of them. The sample has fewer than 80,000 clones, roughly 85% seen once. The sequences come from CD4+ or CD8+ T cells sorted from blood, collected in a trial of the OX40 agonist ivuxolimab. These receptors all come from an adult with an advanced solid tumor such as melanoma, head and neck, liver or kidney cancer.

V usage is TRBV6-5 and J usage is TRBJ2-3; TRBD2 is a possible D gene (6 bases). The germline V gene has CDR1 MNHEY and CDR2 SVGAGI. The V end lost 6 bases, the J end lost 8 bases, and 15 bases lay between the germline ends. The CDR3 contains 13 residues. CDR3 residues: CASSRPGDATQYF. CDR3 bases: TGTGCCAGCAGCCGCCCGGGAGATGCTACGCAGTATTTT.

The chain has TRBV11-2 and TRBJ1-5, with unresolved D. The CDR3 is made up of 13 amino acids. V lost 2 bases and J 4 bases, leaving 6 bases between the germline ends. Germline CDR1 is SGHAT and CDR2 is FQNNGV. CDR3 DNA sequence: TGTGCCAGCAGCTTATCGCCGAATCAGCCCCAGCATTTT. Translated: CASSLSPNQPQHF.

This clone showed up just a few times. This rearrangement joins TRBV5-4 to TRBJ1-2; possibly TRBD1 for D (5 bases). This CDR3 contains 13 residues. The ends were cut back, 1 base at V and 5 bases at J, with 9 bases in the middle. Germline V gene data show CDR1 as SGHNT and CDR2 as YYREEE (reference sequence). In nucleotides, the CDR3 is TGTGCCAGCAGCTTGACCGGACAATATGGCTACACCTTC. Residues: CASSLTGQYGYTF.

The chain is built from TRBV5-4 and TRBJ2-7, with D uncertain. The germline V gene encodes CDR1 SGHNT and CDR2 YYREEE (reference sequence). V dropped 0 bases and J dropped 0 bases, with 10 bases sitting between them. This CDR3 region has 15 residues. The CDR3 here is CASSLESLSSYEQYF. CDR3 coding DNA: TGTGCCAGCAGCTTGGAGAGCTTGAGCTCCTACGAGCAGTACTTC.

V and J are TRBV7-2 and TRBJ2-7, with D unclear. CDR3 length: 14 amino acids. V lost 2 bases, J lost 9 bases, and 17 bases lay in between. Germline V lookup: CDR1 SGHTA, CDR2 FQGNSA. DNA for the CDR3: TGTGCCAGCAGCTTAAGGAAGGAACCTACGAGGCAGTACTTC. Translation: CASSLRKEPTRQYF.

The V call is TRBV5-1, the J call TRBJ2-1, with D maybe TRBD1 (5 bases). Germline V CDR1 and CDR2: SGHRS, YFSETQ. Trimming took 2 bases from V and 8 from J, leaving 8 bases between them. The CDR3 spans 12 residues. This CDR3 reads CASSLDRYEQFF. In DNA, the CDR3 is TGCGCCAGCAGCTTAGACAGATATGAGCAGTTCTTC.

This chain uses TRBV19 with TRBJ2-1; D remains unclear. The CDR3 totals 15 residues. Germline V gene lookup returns CDR1 LNHDA and CDR2 SQIVND (reference sequence). Between the trimmed V and J ends, which lost 5 bases and 6 bases, there was a span of 17 bases. CDR3 in DNA: TGTGCCAGTAGTCTGACCCTAGGATCAACCAATGAGCAGTTCTTC. Protein: CASSLTLGSTNEQFF.

The chain has TRBV9 and TRBJ1-1, with D unresolved. V was shortened by 0 bases and J by 1 base, with 16 bases between the two germline ends. The germline V gene encodes CDR1 SGDLS and CDR2 YYNGEE. The CDR3 spans 17 residues. The CDR3 nucleotides are TGTGCCAGCAGCGTAGCTCTTTGGTCAGGACGGAACACTGAAGCTTTCTTT. Protein sequence: CASSVALWSGRNTEAFF. The variable domain in full, with the rest retrieved from reference TRBV9 and TRBJ1-1, is DSGVTQTPKHLITATGQRVTLRCSPRSGDLSVYWYQQSLDQGLQFLIQYYNGEERAKGNILERFSAQQFPDLHSELNLSSLELGDSALYFCASSVALWSGRNTEAFFGQGTRLTVV.

This sequence joins TRBV29-1 and TRBJ1-1, with D maybe TRBD1 (5 bases). CDR3 length: 14 amino acids. In germline, CDR1 is SQVTM, CDR2 ANQGSEA. V was cut by 4 bases and J by 7 bases, with 19 bases left in between. CDR3 loop: CSVVAGQGVLEAFF. Here the CDR3 DNA reads TGCAGCGTTGTAGCAGGGCAGGGAGTCCTTGAAGCTTTCTTT.

The V gene is TRBV10-1, the J gene TRBJ2-5, with D unclear. Germline CDR1 reads WNHNN; CDR2 reads SYGVQD (reference sequence). V was clipped by 1 base and J by 5 bases, with 14 bases between them. There are 15 residues in the CDR3. The CDR3 is CASSEYVSLGETQYF. CDR3 coding DNA: TGCGCCAGCAGTGAGTATGTTAGCCTAGGGGAGACCCAGTACTTC.

The chain has TRBV5-6 and TRBJ1-2; no clear D gene. Trimming pared 4 bases from V and 5 bases from J, leaving 15 bases between. CDR3 length: 14 amino acids. Germline V gives CDR1 SGHDT, CDR2 YYEEEE. Here the CDR3 reads CASSTLEPSYGYTF. CDR3 DNA sequence: TGTGCCAGCAGCACTCTCGAGCCCAGTTATGGCTACACCTTC. The whole variable domain, filled in from reference TRBV5-6 and TRBJ1-2, reads DAGVTQSPTHLIKTRGQQVTLRCSPKSGHDTVSWYQQALGQGPQFIFQYYEEEERQRGNFPDRFSGHQFPNYSSELNVNALLLGDSALYLCASSTLEPSYGYTFGSGTRLTVV.